The 4 T cell receptor beta chains below all came from one sample that was sequenced in a study of T cell repertoires in cytomegalovirus infection. These receptors are not linked to any known antigen. MiXCR was run by TCRdb on the reads, yielding one entry per CDR3 protein. The data contain 640,000 or so distinct CDR3 sequences, around 32% of them singletons. Sequencing was performed on cultured PBMCs, taken from culture after CMV antigen stimulation. Receptor source: a human donor in good health (CMV status not recorded). Some clones in this sample may be carry-over from other donors' samples.

The V and J genes are TRBV27 and TRBJ1-2; D possibly corresponds to TRBD1 (6 bases). The V end lost 3 bases, the J end lost 2 bases, and 10 bases lay between the germline ends. From germline, CDR1 is MNHEY and CDR2 SMNVEV (reference sequence). There are 14 residues in the CDR3. The chain's CDR3 is CASSLGARNYGYTF. CDR3 DNA sequence: TGTGCCAGCAGTTTGGGGGCGAGGAACTATGGCTACACCTTC.

The J gene is TRBJ1-5, the V gene TRBV20-1, with TRBD1 as a possible D gene (5 bases). With 0 bases removed from V and 3 bases from J, the gap between germline ends came to 9 bases. The CDR3 covers 14 residues. Germline V gene data show CDR1 as DFQATT and CDR2 as SNEGSKA (reference sequence). The CDR3 reads CSAREGGINQPQHF. The CDR3 coding sequence is TGCAGTGCTAGAGAGGGGGGAATCAATCAGCCCCAGCATTTT.

V gene TRBV18 combines with J gene TRBJ2-1, with D possibly being TRBD2 (6 bases). This CDR3 comprises 16 residues. V lost 6 bases, J lost 0 bases, and 15 bases lay in between. Per germline, CDR1 KGHSH and CDR2 LQKENI. CDR3 nucleotide sequence: TGTGCCAGCTCGCTTGCGGCGGGGATCTCCTACAATGAGCAGTTCTTC. Its protein product is CASSLAAGISYNEQFF.

The rearrangement joins TRBV4-1 to TRBJ1-5; weak D call: TRBD1 (6 bases). The germline V gene encodes CDR1 MGHRA and CDR2 YSYEKL. CDR3 size: 15 residues. The V and J ends lost 4 bases and 3 bases respectively, with 13 bases between them. CDR3 coding DNA: TGCGCCAGCAGCCTAAAGGGGGGTCCCAATCAGCCCCAGCATTTT. This encodes CASSLKGGPNQPQHF.